Detailed here is one TCR beta chain. The assay was immunoSEQ multiplex PCR, and TCRdb's table has in-frame clones only and misses some. Among 8,000 or so clones listed, 70% to 90% were seen once. Germline lookup yields CDR1 MNHNS and CDR2 SASEGT. There are 15 residues in the CDR3. Trimming removed 2 bases at V and 0 bases at J, with 11 bases between. This record belongs to a study of T cell changes during pregnancy in multiple sclerosis. The clonotype originates from a female donor in good health, enrolled as a control in a pregnancy study. The material sequenced was CD8+ T cells from peripheral blood mononuclear cells, taken in the first trimester of pregnancy. V and J are TRBV6-1 and TRBJ2-7; perhaps TRBD1 as D (5 bases). The CDR3 spells CASSEQGSSSYEQYF. In DNA, the CDR3 is TGTGCCAGCAGTGAACAGGGATCTTCCTCCTACGAGCAGTACTTC.